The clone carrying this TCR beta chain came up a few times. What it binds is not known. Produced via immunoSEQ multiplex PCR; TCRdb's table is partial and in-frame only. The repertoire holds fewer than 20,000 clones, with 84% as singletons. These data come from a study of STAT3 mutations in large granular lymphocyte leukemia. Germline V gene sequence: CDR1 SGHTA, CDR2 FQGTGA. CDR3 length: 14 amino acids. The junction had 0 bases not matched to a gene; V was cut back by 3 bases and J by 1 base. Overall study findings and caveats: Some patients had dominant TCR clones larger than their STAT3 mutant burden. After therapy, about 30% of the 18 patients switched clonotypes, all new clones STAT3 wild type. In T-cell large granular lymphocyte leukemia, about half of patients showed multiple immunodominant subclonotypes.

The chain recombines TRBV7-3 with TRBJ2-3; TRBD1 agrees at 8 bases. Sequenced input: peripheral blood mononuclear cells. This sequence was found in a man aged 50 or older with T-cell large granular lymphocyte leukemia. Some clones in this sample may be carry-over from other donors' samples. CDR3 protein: CASSLGQGTDTQYF. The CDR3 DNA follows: TGTGCCAGCAGCTTGGGACAGGGCACAGATACGCAGTATTTT.